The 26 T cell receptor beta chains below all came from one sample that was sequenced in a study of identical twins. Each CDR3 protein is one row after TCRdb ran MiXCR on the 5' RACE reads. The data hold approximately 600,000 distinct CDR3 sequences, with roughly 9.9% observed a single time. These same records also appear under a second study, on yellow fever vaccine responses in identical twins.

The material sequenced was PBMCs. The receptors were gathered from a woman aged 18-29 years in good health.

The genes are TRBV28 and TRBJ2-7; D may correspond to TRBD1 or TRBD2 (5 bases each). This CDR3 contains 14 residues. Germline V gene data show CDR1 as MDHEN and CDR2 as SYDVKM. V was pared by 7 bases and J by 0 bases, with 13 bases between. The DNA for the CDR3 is TGTGCCAGCATCTCCCAGGGACGCTCCTACGAGCAGTACTTC. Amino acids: CASISQGRSYEQYF.

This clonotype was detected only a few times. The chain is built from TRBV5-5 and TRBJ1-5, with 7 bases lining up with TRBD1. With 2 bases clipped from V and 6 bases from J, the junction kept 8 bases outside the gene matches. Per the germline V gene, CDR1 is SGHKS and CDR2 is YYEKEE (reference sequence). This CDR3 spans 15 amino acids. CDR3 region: CASSFRGGMAQPQHF. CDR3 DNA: TGTGCCAGCAGCTTCAGGGGGGGGATGGCTCAGCCCCAGCATTTT. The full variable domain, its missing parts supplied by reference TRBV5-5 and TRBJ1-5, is DAGVTQSPTHLIKTRGQQVTLRCSPISGHKSVSWYQQVLGQGPQFIFQYYEKEERGRGNFPDRFSARQFPNYSSELNVNALLLGDSALYLCASSFRGGMAQPQHFGDGTRLSIL.

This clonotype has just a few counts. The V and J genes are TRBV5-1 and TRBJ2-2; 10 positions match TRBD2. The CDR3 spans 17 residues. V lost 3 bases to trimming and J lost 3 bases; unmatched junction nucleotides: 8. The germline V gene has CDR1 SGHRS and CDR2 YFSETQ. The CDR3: CASSSTPSGGHTGELFF. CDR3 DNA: TGCGCCAGCAGCTCAACCCCTAGCGGGGGACACACCGGGGAGCTGTTTTTT.

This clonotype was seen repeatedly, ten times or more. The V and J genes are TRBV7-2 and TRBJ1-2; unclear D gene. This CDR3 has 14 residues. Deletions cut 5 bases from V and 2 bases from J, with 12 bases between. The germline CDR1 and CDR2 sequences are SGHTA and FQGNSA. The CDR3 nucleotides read TGTGCCAGCAGCCCATGGGGATGGAACTATGGCTACACCTTC. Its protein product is CASSPWGWNYGYTF.

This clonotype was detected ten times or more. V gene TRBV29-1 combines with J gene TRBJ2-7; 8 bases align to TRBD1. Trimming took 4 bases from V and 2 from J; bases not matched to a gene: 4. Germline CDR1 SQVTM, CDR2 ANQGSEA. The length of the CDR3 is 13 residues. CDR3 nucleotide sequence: TGCAGCGTTGCGAGGACAGGGACCTACGAGCAGTACTTC. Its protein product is CSVARTGTYEQYF.

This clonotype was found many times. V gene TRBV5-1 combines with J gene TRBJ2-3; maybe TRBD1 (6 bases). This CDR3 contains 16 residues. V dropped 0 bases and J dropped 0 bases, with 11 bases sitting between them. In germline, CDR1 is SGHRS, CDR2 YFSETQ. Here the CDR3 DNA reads TGCGCCAGCAGCTTGGAAGGACAGATTAGCACAGATACGCAGTATTTT. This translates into CASSLEGQISTDTQYF.

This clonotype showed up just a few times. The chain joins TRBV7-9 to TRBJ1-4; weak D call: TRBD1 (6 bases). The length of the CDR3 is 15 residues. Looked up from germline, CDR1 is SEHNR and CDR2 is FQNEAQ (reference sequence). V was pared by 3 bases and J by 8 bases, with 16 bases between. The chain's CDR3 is CASSLDSLEGEKLFF. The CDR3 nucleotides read TGTGCCAGCAGCTTGGACAGCCTGGAAGGAGAAAAACTGTTTTTT.

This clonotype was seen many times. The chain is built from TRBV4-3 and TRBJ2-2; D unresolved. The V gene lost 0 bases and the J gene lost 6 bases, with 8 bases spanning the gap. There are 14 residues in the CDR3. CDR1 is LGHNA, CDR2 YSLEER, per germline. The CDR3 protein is CASSQESGSGELFF. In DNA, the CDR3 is TGCGCCAGCAGCCAAGAATCGGGTTCCGGGGAGCTGTTTTTT.

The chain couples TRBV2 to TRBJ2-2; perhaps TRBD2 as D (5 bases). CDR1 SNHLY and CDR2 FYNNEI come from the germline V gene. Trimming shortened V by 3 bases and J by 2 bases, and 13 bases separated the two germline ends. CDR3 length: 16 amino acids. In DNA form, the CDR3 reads TGTGCCAGCAGTGATGTGGCTAGCCTTAACACCGGGGAGCTGTTTTTT. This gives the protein CASSDVASLNTGELFF.

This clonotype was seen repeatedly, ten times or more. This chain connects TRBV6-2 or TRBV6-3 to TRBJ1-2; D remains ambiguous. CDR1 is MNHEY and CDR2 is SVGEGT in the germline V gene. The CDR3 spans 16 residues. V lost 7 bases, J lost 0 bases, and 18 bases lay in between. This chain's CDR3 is CASNQWTEDSNYGYTF. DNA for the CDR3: TGTGCCAGCAACCAGTGGACGGAGGACTCTAACTATGGCTACACCTTC.

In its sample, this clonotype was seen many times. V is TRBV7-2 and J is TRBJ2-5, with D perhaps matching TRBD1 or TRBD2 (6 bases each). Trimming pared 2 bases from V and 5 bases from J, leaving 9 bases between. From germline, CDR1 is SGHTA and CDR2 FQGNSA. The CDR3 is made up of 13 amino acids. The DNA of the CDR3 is TGTGCCAGCAGCTTAAGGGGGGCCGAGACCCAGTACTTC. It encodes CASSLRGAETQYF.

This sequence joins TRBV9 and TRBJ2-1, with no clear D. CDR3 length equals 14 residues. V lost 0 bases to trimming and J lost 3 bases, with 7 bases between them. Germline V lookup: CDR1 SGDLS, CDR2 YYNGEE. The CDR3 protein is CASSVASLYNEQFF. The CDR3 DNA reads TGTGCCAGCAGCGTAGCCTCCCTCTACAATGAGCAGTTCTTC.

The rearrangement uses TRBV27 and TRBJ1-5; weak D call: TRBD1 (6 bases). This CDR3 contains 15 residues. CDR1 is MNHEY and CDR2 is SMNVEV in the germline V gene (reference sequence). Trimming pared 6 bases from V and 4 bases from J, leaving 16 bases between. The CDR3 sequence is CASRGLQGLNQPQHF. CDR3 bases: TGTGCCAGCAGGGGACTACAGGGACTTAATCAGCCCCAGCATTTT.

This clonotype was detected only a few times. As DNA, the CDR3 is TGTGCCTGGAGCCCTTATGGACAGGGGTTTATCAACTATGGCTACACCTTC. Translation: CAWSPYGQGFINYGYTF. The rearrangement links TRBV30 to TRBJ1-2, with TRBD1 identical over 9 bases. Germline-derived CDR1 and CDR2 are GTSNPN and SVGIG (reference sequence). The V and J ends lost 3 bases and 2 bases, in that order; junction bases with no gene match: 13. The CDR3 spans 17 residues.

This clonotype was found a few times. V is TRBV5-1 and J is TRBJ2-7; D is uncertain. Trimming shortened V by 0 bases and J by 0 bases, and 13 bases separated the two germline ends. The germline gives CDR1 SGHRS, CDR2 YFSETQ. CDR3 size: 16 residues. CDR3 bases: TGCGCCAGCAGCTTGGTGTCTGCGGAGAGCTCCTACGAGCAGTACTTC. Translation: CASSLVSAESSYEQYF.

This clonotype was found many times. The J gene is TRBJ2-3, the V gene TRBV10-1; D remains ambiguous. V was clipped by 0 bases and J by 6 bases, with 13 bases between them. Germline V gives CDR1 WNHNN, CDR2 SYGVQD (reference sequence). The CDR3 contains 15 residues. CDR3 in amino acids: CASSESTGNMDTQYF. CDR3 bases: TGCGCCAGCAGTGAGTCCACCGGTAATATGGATACGCAGTATTTT.

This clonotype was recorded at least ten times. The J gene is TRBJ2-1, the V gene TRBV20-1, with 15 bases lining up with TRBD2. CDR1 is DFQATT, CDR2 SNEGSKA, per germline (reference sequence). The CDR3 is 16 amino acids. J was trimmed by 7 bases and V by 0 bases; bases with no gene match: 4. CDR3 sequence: CSARDRGLAGGNEQFF. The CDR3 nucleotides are TGCAGTGCTAGAGATAGGGGACTAGCGGGAGGTAATGAGCAGTTCTTC.

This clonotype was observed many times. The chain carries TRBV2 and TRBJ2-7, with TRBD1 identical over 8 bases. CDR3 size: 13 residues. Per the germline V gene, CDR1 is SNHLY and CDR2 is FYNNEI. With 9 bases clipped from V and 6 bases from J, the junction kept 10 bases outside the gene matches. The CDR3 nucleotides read TGTGCCAGTGGAGACAGGGGAGTGGGCGAGCAGTACTTC. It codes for CASGDRGVGEQYF.

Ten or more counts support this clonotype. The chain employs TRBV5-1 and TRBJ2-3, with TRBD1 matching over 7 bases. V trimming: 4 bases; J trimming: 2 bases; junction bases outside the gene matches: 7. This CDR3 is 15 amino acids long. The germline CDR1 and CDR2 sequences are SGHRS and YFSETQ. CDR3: CASSAGQDSTDTQYF. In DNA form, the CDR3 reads TGCGCCAGCAGCGCTGGACAGGATTCCACAGATACGCAGTATTTT.

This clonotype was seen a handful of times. CDR3 in DNA: TGTGCCAGCGAACTTGAGAGAGTTAGACGGGCGGTCATGACCTACGAGCAGTACTTC. It yields the protein CASELERVRRAVMTYEQYF. This rearrangement joins TRBV5-4 to TRBJ2-7; D unclear. The V gene's germline CDR1 is SGHNT and CDR2 YYREEE (reference sequence). Trimming shortened V by 7 bases and J by 2 bases, and 31 bases separated the two germline ends. This CDR3 is 19 amino acids long. Complete variable domain (other parts from reference TRBV5-4 and TRBJ2-7): ETGVTQSPTHLIKTRGQQVTLRCSSQSGHNTVSWYQQALGQGPQFIFQYYREEENGRGNFPPRFSGLQFPNYSSELNVNALELDDSALYLCASELERVRRAVMTYEQYFGPGTRLTVT.

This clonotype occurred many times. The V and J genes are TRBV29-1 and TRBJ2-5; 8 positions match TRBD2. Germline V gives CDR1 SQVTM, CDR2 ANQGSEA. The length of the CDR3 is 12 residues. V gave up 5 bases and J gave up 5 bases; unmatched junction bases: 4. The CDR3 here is CSVWTSLETQYF. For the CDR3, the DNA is TGCAGCGTTTGGACTAGCCTGGAGACCCAGTACTTC.

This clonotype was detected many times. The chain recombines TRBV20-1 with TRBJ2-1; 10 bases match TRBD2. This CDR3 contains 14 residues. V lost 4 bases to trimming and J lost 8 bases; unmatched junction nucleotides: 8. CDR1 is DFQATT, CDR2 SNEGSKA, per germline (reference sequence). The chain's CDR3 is CSAIVAGGEYEQFF. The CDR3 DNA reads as TGCAGTGCTATTGTAGCGGGAGGTGAATATGAGCAGTTCTTC.

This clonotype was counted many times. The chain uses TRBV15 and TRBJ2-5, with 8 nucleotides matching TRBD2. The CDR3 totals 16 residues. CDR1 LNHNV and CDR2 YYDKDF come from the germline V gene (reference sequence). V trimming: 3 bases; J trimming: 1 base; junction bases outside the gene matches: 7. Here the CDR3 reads CATSSRTGGAQETQYF. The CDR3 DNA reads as TGTGCCACCAGCAGCAGAACCGGGGGGGCCCAAGAGACCCAGTACTTC.

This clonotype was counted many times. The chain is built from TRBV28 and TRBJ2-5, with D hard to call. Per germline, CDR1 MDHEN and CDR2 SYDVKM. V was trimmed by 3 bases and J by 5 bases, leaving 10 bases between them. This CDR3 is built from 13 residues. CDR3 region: CASSFGPGETQYF. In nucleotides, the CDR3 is TGTGCCAGCAGTTTCGGACCCGGGGAGACCCAGTACTTC. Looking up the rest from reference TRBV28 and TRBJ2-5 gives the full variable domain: DVKVTQSSRYLVKRTGEKVFLECVQDMDHENMFWYRQDPGLGLRLIYFSYDVKMKEKGDIPEGYSVSREKKERFSLILESASTNQTSMYLCASSFGPGETQYFGPGTRLLVL.

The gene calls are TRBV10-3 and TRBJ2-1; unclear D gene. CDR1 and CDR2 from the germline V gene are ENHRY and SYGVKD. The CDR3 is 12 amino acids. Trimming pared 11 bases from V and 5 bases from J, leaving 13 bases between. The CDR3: CAVLQKHNEQFF. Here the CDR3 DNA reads TGTGCCGTGCTGCAGAAGCACAATGAGCAGTTCTTC.

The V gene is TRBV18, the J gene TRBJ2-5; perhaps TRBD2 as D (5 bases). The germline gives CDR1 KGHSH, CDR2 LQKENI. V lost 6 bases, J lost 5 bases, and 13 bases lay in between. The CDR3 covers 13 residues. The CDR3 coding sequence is TGTGCCAGCTCCGGATCGGCTAGCGAGACCCAGTACTTC. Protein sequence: CASSGSASETQYF.